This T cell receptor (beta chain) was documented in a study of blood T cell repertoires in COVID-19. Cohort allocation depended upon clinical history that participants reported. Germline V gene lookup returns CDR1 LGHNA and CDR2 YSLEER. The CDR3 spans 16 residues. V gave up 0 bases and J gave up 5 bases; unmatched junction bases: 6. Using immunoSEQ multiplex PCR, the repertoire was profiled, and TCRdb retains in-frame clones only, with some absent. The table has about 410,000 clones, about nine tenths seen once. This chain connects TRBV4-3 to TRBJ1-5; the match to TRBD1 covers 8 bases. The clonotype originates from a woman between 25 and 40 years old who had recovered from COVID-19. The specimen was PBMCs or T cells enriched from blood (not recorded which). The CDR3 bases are TGCGCCAGCAGCCAAGATGGGTTGACAGGGGATCAGCCCCAGCATTTT. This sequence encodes CASSQDGLTGDQPQHF.